The present T cell receptor (beta chain) was sequenced within a study of T-cell reconstitution after alpha-beta-depleted transplantation in children. Broader study findings: Several patients had high TCRbeta diversity at day 60; it came from surviving recipient T cells and thymic progenitors. At the one-year point after transplant, T-cell counts and TCRbeta diversity were found to come mostly from T cells that had been newly produced. Where alpha-beta T cells came from about two months after transplant was reportedly several hundred expanded graft clones.

With 3 bases removed from V and 0 bases from J, the gap between germline ends came to 14 bases. This CDR3 spans 16 amino acids. With respect to this clonotype: The antigen remains undetermined.

Unique molecular identifiers were incorporated when the TCRbeta library was constructed. MiXCR, applied by TCRdb to the PCR reads, yields one record per CDR3 protein. The table has fewer than 350,000 distinct CDR3 sequences, around 10% seen once. The input for sequencing was PBMCs, taken before TCRalphabeta/CD19-depleted stem cell transplant. V and J are TRBV12-3 or TRBV12-4 and TRBJ1-2; weak D call: TRBD1 (5 bases). This sequence originates from a boy under two years old with acute myeloid leukemia, due to receive a stem cell transplant. The CDR3 DNA sequence: TGTGCCAGCAGTTTCGTGCGGGGGACTTCTAACTATGGCTACACCTTC. Translating it yields CASSFVRGTSNYGYTF.